A selection of T cell receptor beta chains follows, all from one sample in a study of cytomegalovirus exposure and HLA in healthy donors. Profiling relied on immunoSEQ multiplex PCR, and the TCRdb table lists in-frame clones only, not all of them. In the table there are roughly 240,000 clones, about 83% of which are singletons. Specimen: PBMCs. The receptors derive from a man between 18 and 35 years old in good health and CMV-seronegative. Each CDR3 is given with its conserved first and last residue. The D gene is left open where the match is weak.

j_call: TRBJ2-7; d_call: .; v_call: TRBV5-6; cdr3_aa: CASSPPMTDTYEQYF
j_call: TRBJ2-2; d_call: TRBD2; v_call: TRBV30; cdr3_aa: CAWSLGEGLGRELFF
j_call: TRBJ2-7; d_call: .; v_call: TRBV6-5; cdr3_aa: CASSYSGRTIDEQYF
j_call: TRBJ1-6; d_call: .; v_call: TRBV6-1; cdr3_aa: CASSDWQRRNSPLHF
j_call: TRBJ2-1; d_call: TRBD2; v_call: TRBV7-9; cdr3_aa: CASSLDSGGYNEQFF
j_call: TRBJ1-5; d_call: .; v_call: TRBV6-5; cdr3_aa: CASIPLAGRQPQHF
j_call: TRBJ2-7; d_call: .; v_call: TRBV7-9; cdr3_aa: CASTRDSSFNEQYF
j_call: TRBJ2-7; d_call: .; v_call: TRBV7-2; cdr3_aa: CASSSRGLLYEQYF
j_call: TRBJ2-1; d_call: TRBD2; v_call: TRBV5-6; cdr3_aa: CASSLIAGSSYNEQFF
j_call: TRBJ2-1; d_call: TRBD2; v_call: TRBV7-3; cdr3_aa: CASSWERETEQFF
j_call: TRBJ2-5; d_call: .; v_call: TRBV5-1; cdr3_aa: CASSLTAGARFETQYF
j_call: TRBJ1-5; d_call: .; v_call: TRBV6-5; cdr3_aa: CASSAGSNQPQHF
j_call: TRBJ2-3; d_call: .; v_call: TRBV2; cdr3_aa: CASSGTTPDTQYF
j_call: TRBJ2-5; d_call: TRBD2; v_call: TRBV5-1; cdr3_aa: CASSYGTREETQYF
j_call: TRBJ1-4; d_call: TRBD1; v_call: TRBV5-1; cdr3_aa: CASSFRQGEEKLFF
j_call: TRBJ2-7; d_call: TRBD2; v_call: TRBV7-2; cdr3_aa: CASSSGLAQYF
j_call: TRBJ1-6; d_call: TRBD1; v_call: TRBV28; cdr3_aa: CASSPGTVGSPLHF
j_call: TRBJ1-6; d_call: TRBD1; v_call: TRBV28; cdr3_aa: CASSPIDRGSPLHF
j_call: TRBJ2-1; d_call: .; v_call: TRBV5-1; cdr3_aa: CASSLLTGNNEQFF
j_call: TRBJ2-6; d_call: TRBD1; v_call: TRBV28; cdr3_aa: CASSPGQGEAGANVLTF
j_call: TRBJ2-7; d_call: TRBD2; v_call: TRBV28; cdr3_aa: CAISGSSYEQYF
j_call: TRBJ1-1; d_call: .; v_call: TRBV5-1; cdr3_aa: CASSLVGEAFF
j_call: TRBJ2-2; d_call: TRBD1; v_call: TRBV4-3; cdr3_aa: CASSWDRETGELFF
j_call: TRBJ2-1; d_call: .; v_call: TRBV7-2; cdr3_aa: CASSLRALRLLDSYNEQFF
j_call: TRBJ1-2; d_call: TRBD1; v_call: TRBV18; cdr3_aa: CASSPGQGMDGYTF
j_call: TRBJ2-7; d_call: .; v_call: TRBV27; cdr3_aa: CASSLFSEQYF
j_call: TRBJ2-5; d_call: .; v_call: TRBV4-3; cdr3_aa: CASSQTSARGQETQYF
j_call: TRBJ2-1; d_call: TRBD2; v_call: TRBV2; cdr3_aa: CASSPASGVPSSYNEQFF
j_call: TRBJ1-1; d_call: .; v_call: TRBV27; cdr3_aa: CASRPQGMNTEAFF